One sample yielded the 32 T cell receptor beta chains listed below, sequenced in a study of blood T cell repertoires in COVID-19. Sequenced by immunoSEQ multiplex PCR; TCRdb stores in-frame clones only, minus some. The table lists 70,000 or so clones, about four fifths of them singletons. Sequencing used peripheral blood. Every receptor here comes from a human donor in a cohort sampled during active COVID-19.

This clone was counted between two and nine times. The chain combines TRBV9 with TRBJ2-7; 8 bases map to TRBD1. The V gene end was trimmed by 2 bases and the J gene end by 10 bases; junction bases not matched to a gene: 8. The CDR3 spans 13 residues. Germline values: CDR1 SGDLS, CDR2 YYNGEE. CDR3 sequence (DNA): TGTGCCAGCAGCGTGAAGGACAGGGCAGAACAGTACTTC. This codes for CASSVKDRAEQYF.

V usage is TRBV5-4 and J usage is TRBJ2-2; D is possibly TRBD1 (6 bases). CDR1 and CDR2 (germline): SGHNT, YYREEE (reference sequence). Trimming shortened V by 4 bases and J by 0 bases, and 13 bases separated the two germline ends. The CDR3 consists of 16 residues. Here the CDR3 reads CASSRPGQPNTGELFF. In DNA, the CDR3 is TGTGCCAGCAGCCGTCCGGGACAACCGAACACCGGGGAGCTGTTTTTT.

The chain couples TRBV28 to TRBJ2-3; TRBD2 aligns across 7 bases. The germline CDR1 and CDR2 sequences are MDHEN and SYDVKM. This CDR3 contains 15 residues. V was clipped by 5 bases and J by 2 bases; unmatched bases: 7. The CDR3 nucleotides read TGTGCCAGCAGTGCTCGGGACTACTACACAGATACGCAGTATTTT. Translation gives CASSARDYYTDTQYF.

This clone was recorded only once. V and J are TRBV28 and TRBJ2-7, with D maybe TRBD1 (5 bases). The CDR3 sequence is 14 residues long. V was clipped by 5 bases and J by 3 bases, with 14 bases between them. Germline CDR1 and CDR2: MDHEN and SYDVKM. DNA for the CDR3: TGTGCCAGCAGTCCCCCTGACAGCTACTACGAGCAGTACTTC. Amino acid sequence: CASSPPDSYYEQYF.

The CDR3 bases are TGCGCCAGCAGCTTGGCTATACGGACAGAGTATTGGGGGGAGCTGTTTTTT. Its protein product is CASSLAIRTEYWGELFF. This chain links TRBV5-1 with TRBJ2-2; maybe TRBD1 (6 bases). V was trimmed by 0 bases and J by 8 bases, leaving 20 bases between them. CDR3 size: 17 residues. The germline V gene has CDR1 SGHRS and CDR2 YFSETQ.

The chain employs TRBV5-4 and TRBJ2-3; the D is unclear. Deletions cut 4 bases from V and 0 bases from J, with 12 bases between. The CDR3 length is 15 residues. Per germline, CDR1 SGHNT and CDR2 YYREEE (reference sequence). As DNA, the CDR3 is TGTGCCAGCAGCCCGCTAGGTGCTAGCACAGATACGCAGTATTTT. Encoded protein: CASSPLGASTDTQYF. The full variable domain, rest sourced from reference TRBV5-4 and TRBJ2-3, is ETGVTQSPTHLIKTRGQQVTLRCSSQSGHNTVSWYQQALGQGPQFIFQYYREEENGRGNFPPRFSGLQFPNYSSELNVNALELDDSALYLCASSPLGASTDTQYFGPGTRLTVL.

The chain combines TRBV12-3 or TRBV12-4 with TRBJ1-2; 9 bases line up with TRBD1. This CDR3 contains 13 residues. Trimming removed 6 bases from V and 8 bases from J; junction bases left unmatched: 7. In DNA form, the CDR3 reads TGTGCCAGCAGAAATACAGGGGGCGGAGGCTACACCTTC. Translating it yields CASRNTGGGGYTF.

The chain has TRBV4-1 and TRBJ2-7; D is undetermined. The germline V gene encodes CDR1 MGHRA and CDR2 YSYEKL. The V and J ends lost 1 base and 4 bases respectively, with 5 bases between them. CDR3 length: 12 amino acids. CDR3 loop: CASSQAPYEQYF. The CDR3 DNA follows: TGCGCCAGCAGCCAAGCCCCATACGAGCAGTACTTC.

The chain carries TRBV16 and TRBJ1-5; 8 nucleotides agree with TRBD1. This CDR3 has 13 amino acids. Trimming took 4 bases from V and 5 from J; bases not matched to a gene: 1. Germline CDR1 reads KGHSY; CDR2 reads FQNENV. The CDR3 reads CASSLQGDQPQHF. CDR3 nucleotides: TGTGCCAGCAGCCTACAGGGGGATCAGCCCCAGCATTTT.

The gene calls are TRBV7-9 and TRBJ2-4; TRBD2 might be the D (6 bases). The V and J ends lost 5 bases and 5 bases respectively, with 16 bases between them. This CDR3 region has 15 residues. Germline values: CDR1 SEHNR, CDR2 FQNEAQ (reference sequence). The CDR3 region is CASSPPQRAQNIQYF. CDR3 nucleotides: TGTGCCAGCAGCCCCCCCCAGCGGGCTCAAAACATTCAGTACTTC.

The chain couples TRBV5-1 to TRBJ1-2; D possibly corresponds to TRBD1 (6 bases). V shed 4 bases and J shed 5 bases, with 21 bases lying between them. The CDR3 consists of 16 residues. Germline lookup yields CDR1 SGHRS and CDR2 YFSETQ. CDR3 region: CASSRNGQSQLYGYTF. In DNA form, the CDR3 reads TGCGCCAGCAGCAGGAATGGACAGAGTCAACTATATGGCTACACCTTC.

The V and J genes are TRBV5-1 and TRBJ1-6, with a possible D match to TRBD1 (6 bases). V shed 4 bases and J shed 9 bases, with 17 bases lying between them. The length of the CDR3 is 15 residues. Looked up from germline, CDR1 is SGHRS and CDR2 is YFSETQ. The CDR3 DNA sequence: TGCGCCAGCAGCCCAATAGGGGGGGCTGGTTCACCCCTCCACTTT. Amino acid sequence: CASSPIGGAGSPLHF.

The chain uses TRBV19 and TRBJ2-2, with 11 bases fitting TRBD2. The germline gives CDR1 LNHDA, CDR2 SQIVND (reference sequence). The V and J ends lost 2 bases and 4 bases, in that order; junction bases with no gene match: 3. The CDR3 is 16 residues long. The CDR3 protein is CASSIRLAGRTGELFF. Here the CDR3 DNA reads TGTGCCAGTAGTATAAGACTAGCGGGACGCACCGGGGAGCTGTTTTTT.

The chain employs TRBV7-2 and TRBJ1-5, with TRBD1 matching 11 bases. V gave up 6 bases and J gave up 4 bases; unmatched junction bases: 8. Germline V gene data show CDR1 as SGHTA and CDR2 as FQGNSA. This CDR3 region has 16 residues. The CDR3 sequence is CASSLTGTGGNQPQHF. The CDR3 DNA is TGTGCCAGCAGTCTGACCGGGACAGGGGGTAATCAGCCCCAGCATTTT. Full variable domain (remainder filled in from reference TRBV7-2 and TRBJ1-5): GAGVSQSPSNKVTEKGKDVELRCDPISGHTALYWYRQSLGQGLEFLIYFQGNSAPDKSGLPSDRFSAERTGGSVSTLTIQRTQQEDSAVYLCASSLTGTGGNQPQHFGDGTRLSIL.

This chain uses TRBV24-1 with TRBJ2-1; 8 bases fit TRBD2. Germline trimming cut 4 bases from V and 1 base from J; bases unmatched to any gene: 5. The CDR3 loop spans 16 amino acids. Germline CDR1 is KGHDR and CDR2 is SFDVKD. CDR3 nucleotide sequence: TGTGCCACCAGTGACCCCGGGGGGGGGTCCTACAATGAGCAGTTCTTC. Amino acids: CATSDPGGGSYNEQFF.

The genes are TRBV7-2 and TRBJ2-7, with a possible D match to TRBD1 (5 bases). Germline CDR1 SGHTA, CDR2 FQGNSA. The CDR3 runs to 16 residues. V was cut by 5 bases and J by 6 bases, with 23 bases left in between. CDR3 sequence (DNA): TGTGCCAGCAGCCCCCAGACAGCCTTCGGTGTGGGCGAGCAGTACTTC. This translates into CASSPQTAFGVGEQYF. The complete variable domain, with remaining parts taken from reference TRBV7-2 and TRBJ2-7, reads GAGVSQSPSNKVTEKGKDVELRCDPISGHTALYWYRQSLGQGLEFLIYFQGNSAPDKSGLPSDRFSAERTGGSVSTLTIQRTQQEDSAVYLCASSPQTAFGVGEQYFGPGTRLTVT.

This clone was counted once. The gene calls are TRBV3-1 (or the pseudogene TRBV3-2) and TRBJ2-7; 10 nucleotides agree with TRBD2. This CDR3 is built from 15 residues. Losses at the gene ends were 1 base for V and 3 bases for J; bases not matched to a gene: 3. The germline CDR1 and CDR2 sequences are LGHDT and YNNKEL (reference sequence). The CDR3 sequence: CASSQASGGRYEQYF. CDR3 nucleotides: TGTGCCAGCAGCCAAGCTAGCGGGGGCCGCTACGAGCAGTACTTC.

This sequence joins TRBV6-1 and TRBJ2-6, with TRBD1 identical over 10 bases. The V gene end was trimmed by 2 bases and the J gene end by 3 bases; junction bases not matched to a gene: 7. The CDR3 is 18 residues long. Germline V lookup: CDR1 MNHNS, CDR2 SASEGT. The CDR3 coding sequence is TGTGCCAGCAGTGAAAAGGGACAGGGGAAGAGTGGGGCCAACGTCCTGACTTTC. This encodes CASSEKGQGKSGANVLTF.

The gene calls are TRBV4-1 and TRBJ2-7, with D perhaps TRBD1 (5 bases). Germline V gives CDR1 MGHRA, CDR2 YSYEKL. The length of the CDR3 is 14 residues. V was pared by 0 bases and J by 6 bases, with 12 bases between. The CDR3 DNA follows: TGCGCCAGCAGCCAAGAACCCAGGGTCGGCGAGCAGTACTTC. As protein: CASSQEPRVGEQYF.

The chain joins TRBV19 to TRBJ1-6; D might be TRBD1 (5 bases). The CDR3 covers 15 residues. Trimming took off 2 bases at V and 7 bases at J, with 12 bases between the two ends. Germline CDR1 reads LNHDA; CDR2 reads SQIVND (reference sequence). CDR3 DNA: TGTGCCAGTAGTATATTCGACAGTCCCAATTCACCCCTCCACTTT. This codes for CASSIFDSPNSPLHF.

The CDR3 region is CASSQEGWQGFEQYF. CDR3 in DNA: TGTGCCAGCAGCCAAGAAGGGTGGCAGGGTTTCGAGCAGTACTTC. The chain carries TRBV3-1 (or the pseudogene TRBV3-2) and TRBJ2-7; tentatively, D is TRBD1 (5 bases). V lost 0 bases and J lost 6, with 15 bases in between. CDR1 and CDR2 (germline): LGHDT, YNNKEL (reference sequence). This CDR3 spans 15 amino acids.

This clone was counted only a few times. The chain has TRBV18 and TRBJ2-1, with a possible D match to TRBD2 (6 bases). The germline V and J ends were trimmed by 4 bases and 8 bases, with 12 bases remaining between them. This CDR3 region has 13 residues. From germline, CDR1 is KGHSH and CDR2 LQKENI. The CDR3 sequence is CASSRSREDEQFF. The CDR3 nucleotides are TGTGCCAGCTCACGGAGCAGGGAGGATGAGCAGTTCTTC. Variable domain in full (rest from reference TRBV18 and TRBJ2-1): NAGVMQNPRHLVRRRGQEARLRCSPMKGHSHVYWYRQLPEEGLKFMVYLQKENIIDESGMPKERFSAEFPKEGPSILRIQQVVRGDSAAYFCASSRSREDEQFFGPGTRLTVL.

This chain joins TRBV27 and TRBJ1-6; tentatively, D is TRBD1 (6 bases). Germline V gene sequence: CDR1 MNHEY, CDR2 SMNVEV (reference sequence). V shed 1 base and J shed 7 bases, with 8 bases lying between them. The CDR3 extends over 14 amino acids. Here the CDR3 DNA reads TGTGCCAGCAGTTTATACAGGGTGAATTCACCCCTCCACTTT. This gives the protein CASSLYRVNSPLHF.

The gene calls are TRBV2 and TRBJ2-1; 10 nucleotides agree with TRBD1. Losses at the gene ends were 5 bases for V and 4 bases for J; bases not matched to a gene: 5. Germline V gene lookup returns CDR1 SNHLY and CDR2 FYNNEI. This CDR3 is 15 amino acids long. The CDR3 loop is CASSPDRGRYNEQFF. The DNA for the CDR3 is TGTGCCAGCAGTCCGGACAGGGGGAGGTACAATGAGCAGTTCTTC. Full variable domain (rest looked up from reference TRBV2 and TRBJ2-1): EPEVTQTPSHQVTQMGQEVILRCVPISNHLYFYWYRQILGQKVEFLVSFYNNEISEKSEIFDDQFSVERPDGSNFTLKIRSTKLEDSAMYFCASSPDRGRYNEQFFGPGTRLTVL.

V gene TRBV27 combines with J gene TRBJ1-4; D may be TRBD1 (6 bases). V was shortened by 3 bases and J by 5 bases, with 16 bases between the two germline ends. The CDR3 is 16 residues long. The V gene's germline CDR1 is MNHEY and CDR2 SMNVEV (reference sequence). CDR3 amino acids: CASSFRPDRLNEKLFF. As DNA, the CDR3 is TGTGCCAGCAGTTTCCGCCCAGACAGGTTGAATGAAAAACTGTTTTTT.

V usage is TRBV5-4 and J usage is TRBJ2-2, with 11 bases lining up with TRBD2. Germline V gene data show CDR1 as SGHNT and CDR2 as YYREEE (reference sequence). Trimming cost V 0 bases and J 3 bases; bases outside gene matches: 1. The CDR3 is 16 residues long. The CDR3 nucleotides read TGTGCCAGCAGCTTGGGGGGACTAGCGGACACCGGGGAGCTGTTTTTT. It is translated as CASSLGGLADTGELFF. The full variable domain, with the rest looked up from reference TRBV5-4 and TRBJ2-2, is ETGVTQSPTHLIKTRGQQVTLRCSSQSGHNTVSWYQQALGQGPQFIFQYYREEENGRGNFPPRFSGLQFPNYSSELNVNALELDDSALYLCASSLGGLADTGELFFGEGSRLTVL.

This chain uses TRBV23-1 with TRBJ2-5, with D perhaps matching TRBD2 (6 bases). TRBV23-1 is sorted into the ORF group, with uncertain function. The CDR3 runs to 12 residues. Trimming removed 6 bases at V and 6 bases at J, with 11 bases between. The CDR3: CASSRGEKTQYF. The DNA of the CDR3 is TGCGCCAGCAGCCGCGGGGAAAAGACCCAGTACTTC.

The chain joins TRBV28 to TRBJ2-1; D perhaps matches TRBD2 (7 bases). V was pared by 4 bases and J by 6 bases, with 16 bases between. Germline V lookup: CDR1 MDHEN, CDR2 SYDVKM. This CDR3 is 15 amino acids long. CDR3 in amino acids: CASSSGGLDLNEQFF. The CDR3 nucleotides are TGTGCCAGCAGTTCGGGGGGCCTCGACCTCAATGAGCAGTTCTTC.

The chain has TRBV5-4 and TRBJ2-5, with D possibly being TRBD2 (6 bases). V shed 4 bases and J shed 4 bases, with 11 bases lying between them. CDR1 and CDR2 from the germline V gene are SGHNT and YYREEE (reference sequence). This CDR3 has 13 amino acids. The CDR3 protein is CASSPGAGETQYF. CDR3 DNA sequence: TGTGCCAGCAGCCCGGGAGCTGGAGAGACCCAGTACTTC.

The chain has TRBV19 and TRBJ2-5, with a tentative D call TRBD2 (7 bases). Germline assignment: CDR1 LNHDA and CDR2 SQIVND (reference sequence). The CDR3 totals 15 residues. The V end lost 1 base, the J end lost 5 bases, and 14 bases lay between the germline ends. The CDR3 sequence is CASSIAGGASETQYF. For the CDR3, the DNA is TGTGCCAGTAGTATAGCGGGGGGCGCGTCGGAGACCCAGTACTTC.

This clone came up once. The chain employs TRBV7-9 and TRBJ2-3, with 9 bases identical to TRBD1. Germline CDR1 SEHNR, CDR2 FQNEAQ (reference sequence). This CDR3 is built from 14 residues. With 3 bases clipped from V and 5 bases from J, the junction kept 3 bases outside the gene matches. The CDR3 sequence: CASSLTGGKDTQYF. The CDR3 coding sequence is TGTGCCAGCAGCTTGACAGGGGGTAAAGATACGCAGTATTTT.

This clone appeared a single time. The J gene is TRBJ1-6, the V gene TRBV30; unclear D gene. Germline CDR1 reads GTSNPN; CDR2 reads SVGIG (reference sequence). The CDR3 loop spans 13 amino acids. Between the trimmed V and J ends, which lost 0 bases and 12 bases, there was a span of 12 bases. The CDR3 loop is CAWSVQVRGPLHF. DNA for the CDR3: TGTGCCTGGAGTGTACAAGTCCGGGGACCCCTCCACTTT. Full variable domain (outside the CDR3, taken from reference TRBV30 and TRBJ1-6): SQTIHQWPATLVQPVGSPLSLECTVEGTSNPNLYWYRQAAGRGLQLLFYSVGIGQISSEVPQNLSASRPQDRQFILSSKKLLLSDSGFYLCAWSVQVRGPLHFGNGTRLTVT.